Given below is one T cell receptor beta chain in context. Its recognized antigen is unknown. Base-call qualities are not available, and no considerably larger clone is one nucleotide away. Interpreted using the paper, the time point label stands for: baseline before first vaccination. Vaccinee samples came from UK trials COV001 and COV002, including a single-blind randomized controlled phase 2/3 trial of AZD1222 (ChAdOx1 nCoV-19) in healthy adults. For TCRbeta chain sequencing, PBMC samples from trial participants were taken at day 0 and at day 28 after the second dose. This entry is derived from a study of T cell responses to AZD1222 COVID-19 vaccine (dated by TCRdb to the early 2020s). In the study overall: AZD1222 recipients given second doses at about 4 weeks or at about 12 weeks were pooled, since spike-specific TCR depth and breadth were not found to differ between the two schedules. Enrollment into the trials was organized by age into subgroups of 18-55, 56-69 and 70-plus years, and those subgroups contained roughly 150, 30 and 60 TCR-sequenced participants, respectively. TCR sequencing was performed for 230 to 250 trial participants, of whom about 200 were given two doses of AZD1222 and some 26 were given two doses of MenACWY control vaccine. Beyond this particular receptor, the publication reports: After two AZD1222 doses, spike-specific TCR breadth and depth were significantly higher than at day 0 and than in MenACWY recipients. In the small 56-69-year group, the increase in depth fell short of significance, most likely because of low power. The whole spike protein was spanned by vaccine-associated CD4 TCRs, and dominant responses were seen in regions 160-218 and 743-854. Reportedly, almost half of the unique spike-specific TCRs recognized epitopes lying outside the regions that are mutated in the B.1.351 and B.1.1.7 variants. Conclusions about previously exposed vaccinees were limited because only a handful of AZD1222 recipients were SARS-CoV-2 seropositive at baseline. Participants were mostly white British, with more females than males. The authors suggested clonal diversity may have been underestimated. No day 14 peak-response samples were available, so repertoires were characterized only after the peak T cell response.

The CDR3 regions of human TCRbeta chains were analyzed by immunosequencing. In the paper's pipeline: TCRs in the repertoires were matched against a reference library of SARS-CoV-2-specific TCRs that had been generated with the MIRA antigen-specificity platform. Breadth meant the fraction of unique TCRs that were SARS-CoV-2-associated, whereas depth meant the fraction of total T cells that were SARS-CoV-2-associated. Using the MIRA data, each spike-specific TCR was assigned both to the spike region to which the TCR was reactive and to a CD4 or CD8 class. Log10-transformed breadth and depth values were compared by one-way ANOVA with Sidak's multiple comparisons tests. TCRdb took over this immuneACCESS table, retaining in-frame rearrangements with V and J assigned. Such tables are incomplete; in checked studies, under half of the missing clones stem from an unresolved V gene, and the remainder is unexplained. V, J and clone size are those of that table, while D and trimming were read from the DNA. A total of more than 140,000 clones appear in this sample, roughly nine tenths of them only once. Under 3.5% of the sample is taken by the ten largest.

The CDR3 measures 14 amino acids from cysteine to phenylalanine. The kept DNA is CDR3 alone, 42 bases in frame from the first base. From the germline V gene (reference sequence), CDR1 is SGHNT and CDR2 is YYREEE. Relative to germline, V is 0 bases shorter and J is 5 bases shorter, with 8 bases between their ends. Sequencing was performed on peripheral blood, taken on day 0 of AZD1222 vaccination. This TCR derives from an adult in good health. The chain employs TRBV5-4 and TRBJ1-4; confidence is insufficient to name the D gene. The CDR3 in this case is CASSLGQQNEKLFF. The nucleotides read TGTGCCAGCAGCTTGGGGCAGCAAAATGAAAAACTGTTTTTT.